The 8 T cell receptor beta chains given below trace back to one sample, sequenced in a study of CD8 T cells in Susac syndrome. The authors reverse transcribed roughly 0.45 to 1 ug RNA with random hexamers. TCRdb ran MiXCR on the immunoSEQ multiplex PCR reads and lists one entry per CDR3 protein. This sample yields about 89,000 distinct CDR3 sequences, of which 80% to 95% are seen a single time; 0.32% belongs to the top ten. Sequencing was carried out using CD8+ T cells from PBMCs. These receptors came from a human donor in good health.

This sequence joins TRBV5-1 and TRBJ1-1, with D maybe TRBD1 (5 bases). The germline V gene has CDR1 SGHRS and CDR2 YFSETQ. The CDR3 spans 15 residues. The V end was cut by 3 bases, the J end by 4 bases, with 16 bases between. The CDR3 coding sequence is TGCGCCAGCAGCTGGACCCCGGGGGGAGGCACTGAAGCTTTCTTT. Amino acids: CASSWTPGGGTEAFF. The whole variable domain, filled in from reference TRBV5-1 and TRBJ1-1, reads KAGVTQTPRYLIKTRGQQVTLSCSPISGHRSVSWYQQTPGQGLQFLFEYFSETQRNKGNFPGRFSGRQFSNSRSEMNVSTLELGDSALYLCASSWTPGGGTEAFFGQGTRLTVV.

This chain links TRBV29-1 with TRBJ1-1; the D gene is possibly TRBD1 (5 bases). CDR1 SQVTM and CDR2 ANQGSEA come from the germline V gene. This CDR3 region has 11 residues. V lost 6 bases, J lost 8 bases, and 13 bases lay in between. The CDR3 DNA is TGCAGCGTCGGGGGTGGGGGGGAAGCTTTCTTT. Encoded protein: CSVGGGGEAFF.

V usage is TRBV28 and J usage is TRBJ1-3, with D tentatively TRBD1 (6 bases). CDR1 is MDHEN and CDR2 is SYDVKM in the germline V gene. The V end lost 10 bases, the J end lost 6 bases, and 25 bases lay between the germline ends. The CDR3 length is 16 residues. CDR3 protein: CATAPVRGVGENTIYF. CDR3 nucleotide sequence: TGTGCCACCGCCCCCGTCAGGGGTGTAGGTGAAAACACCATATATTTT.

Turning to this clonotype: The junction departs from germline at one end; a sequencing error may be responsible. The chain uses TRBV5-1 and TRBJ2-1; 9 nucleotides match TRBD1. The CDR3 totals 15 residues. CDR1 SGHRS and CDR2 YFSETQ come from the germline V gene. The CDR3 DNA sequence: TGCGCCAGCAAACCCGGACAGGGGATGTACAATGATCAGTTCTTC. As protein: CASKPGQGMYNDQFF.

The J gene is TRBJ2-6, the V gene TRBV5-1; D is tentatively TRBD1 or TRBD2 (5 bases each). V dropped 4 bases and J dropped 8 bases, with 10 bases sitting between them. The CDR3 length is 13 residues. Germline CDR1 and CDR2: SGHRS and YFSETQ. The CDR3 here is CASSGPGPNVLTF. DNA for the CDR3: TGCGCCAGCAGCGGGCCGGGACCCAACGTCCTGACTTTC.

The chain couples TRBV2 to TRBJ2-3; D might be TRBD1 or TRBD2, each matching 5 bases. The V end was cut by 7 bases, the J end by 2 bases, with 19 bases between. Germline lookup yields CDR1 SNHLY and CDR2 FYNNEI. This CDR3 is 16 amino acids long. The CDR3 sequence is CASTNPGTRPTDTQYF. The CDR3 DNA sequence: TGTGCCAGCACCAACCCCGGGACCAGACCCACAGATACGCAGTATTTT.

The count of this clonotype is one. The V gene is TRBV9, the J gene TRBJ2-2, with D perhaps TRBD1 or TRBD2 (5 bases each). CDR3 length equals 13 residues. Trimming took 0 bases from V and 6 from J, leaving 6 bases between them. CDR1 is SGDLS and CDR2 is YYNGEE in the germline V gene. CDR3 residues: CASSVGGPGELFF. For the CDR3, the DNA is TGTGCCAGCAGCGTAGGGGGACCCGGGGAGCTGTTTTTT.

The chain employs TRBV7-9 and TRBJ2-7; TRBD2 matches 11 bases. This CDR3 has 13 amino acids. Per the germline V gene, CDR1 is SEHNR and CDR2 is FQNEAQ (reference sequence). V shed 5 bases and J 12 bases; nucleotides not matched to a gene: 9. In DNA form, the CDR3 reads TGTGCCAGCAGCCGGACTAGCGGGCTCAACATGTACTTC. Translated: CASSRTSGLNMYF.